This TCR beta chain was documented in a study of CD8 T cells in Susac syndrome (dated 2019 in TCRdb). General notes on the study: The study used repertoire sequencing to test whether antigen drove CD8+ T cell activation and differentiation in Susac syndrome.

RNA was extracted using the RNeasy kit, and about 0.5 to 1 ug of the RNA was reverse transcribed with random hexamers. The immunoSEQ multiplex PCR assay, which covers 54 Vbeta and 13 Jbeta segments, was used to amplify TCR beta CDR3 regions. Bias from PCR amplification was corrected by using a synthetic template baseline for primer optimization and for computational correction. Turning to the authors' computational methods: Reads were annotated to V, D and J genes according to IMGT and were analyzed with immunoSEQ Analyzer, with only productive sequences retained. Clonality was calculated as one minus the Shannon entropy normalized by log2 of the number of productive unique sequences. Public and private clones were assessed among the 100 most prevalent clones of each patient and control. Clones were defined as Susac-specific if absent from the healthy and MS cohorts, from more than 900 published viral clones and from other ImmuneACCESS disease sequences. The public reads were reanalyzed by TCRdb: fastp trimming at Q25, MiXCR alignment, in-frame beta chains only. Records with the same CDR3 protein are collapsed into one entry carrying the most frequent genes and DNA. These V and J calls derive from TCRdb rather than the authors' analysis. In all, the sample holds 150,000 to 200,000 distinct CDR3 sequences, and roughly 94% of those were seen once. Jointly, the top ten make up 0.09% to 0.1% of the sample.

Concerning this clonotype: This receptor's antigen is unknown. Per-base qualities were not stored, and no clone one base away is much larger.

Results and caveats for the whole study, not just this receptor: The number of individuals in the TCR sequencing and HLA analysis was acknowledged as relatively small.

Peripheral blood CD8+ and CD4+ T cells from healthy donors, Susac syndrome patients and multiple sclerosis patients were profiled by high-throughput TCR beta sequencing. Multiple sclerosis controls were treatment-naive patients with stable or active relapsing-remitting disease fulfilling revised McDonald criteria. Bulk CD8+ and CD4+ T cells were purified by magnetic negative isolation, while CD8+ TEMRA cells were enriched using FACS. Blood was drawn into EDTA tubes, processed within 24 hours, and PBMCs were isolated by density gradient centrifugation. PBMCs intended for TCR sequencing were cryopreserved in liquid nitrogen and thawed later in a water bath at 37 degrees C. A purity of at least 90% was achieved for sorted or isolated CD4+, CD8+ and CD8+ TEMRA cells. CDR1 and CDR2 are drawn from the germline V gene (reference sequence): DFQATT, SNEGSKA. Trimming removed 4 bases from V and 4 bases from J, leaving 15 bases between the germline ends. There are 14 amino acids in the CDR3, from cysteine to phenylalanine inclusive. Only the CDR3 DNA is retained, 42 bases long and in frame from the first base.

The sample comprised CD4+ T cells from PBMCs. This TCR was recovered from a human donor with multiple sclerosis. The chain couples TRBV20-1 to TRBJ2-3, with a weak D call of TRBD2 (6 bases match). In nucleotides, the sequence is TGCAGTGCTAAGGTGGACTACTTCTCAGATACGCAGTATTTT. The translation is CSAKVDYFSDTQYF.